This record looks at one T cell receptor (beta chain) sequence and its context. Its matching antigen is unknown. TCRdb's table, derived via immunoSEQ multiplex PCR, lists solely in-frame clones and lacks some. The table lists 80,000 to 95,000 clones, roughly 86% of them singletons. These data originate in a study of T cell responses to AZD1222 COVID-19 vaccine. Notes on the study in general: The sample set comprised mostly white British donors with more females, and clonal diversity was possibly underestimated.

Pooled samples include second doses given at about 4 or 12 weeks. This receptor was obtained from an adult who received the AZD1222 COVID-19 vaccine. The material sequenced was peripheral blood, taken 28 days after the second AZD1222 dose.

In DNA, the CDR3 is TGTGCCAGCAGTCGACAGGGGCTACCGAACACTGAAGCTTTCTTT. Its translation is CASSRQGLPNTEAFF. V gene TRBV6-4 combines with J gene TRBJ1-1; TRBD1 aligns across 8 bases. Germline lookup yields CDR1 MRHNA and CDR2 SNTAGT. The CDR3 sequence is 15 residues long. V shed 5 bases, J shed 1 base, and the junction held 6 bases outside the gene matches.